The next 8 T cell receptor beta chains were all read from a single sample in a study of siplizumab effects on memory and regulatory T cells. Generated by immunoSEQ multiplex PCR, the TCRdb table keeps only in-frame clones and is missing some. This table has 95,000 to 100,000 clones, approximately 91% appearing once. The sequencing input was non-Treg CD4+ T cells sorted from blood. The receptors here all came from a human donor in good health.

The J gene is TRBJ1-4, the V gene TRBV4-1; no reliable D call. The V and J ends lost 0 bases and 5 bases respectively, with 13 bases between them. Germline CDR1 is MGHRA and CDR2 is YSYEKL. The CDR3 runs to 16 residues. The CDR3 spells CASSQDLGRLNEKLFF. For the CDR3, the DNA is TGCGCCAGCAGCCAAGATCTAGGCAGGTTAAATGAAAAACTGTTTTTT.

This sequence joins TRBV9 and TRBJ2-1; 10 nucleotides align to TRBD2. Germline V gene sequence: CDR1 SGDLS, CDR2 YYNGEE. The trim removed 1 base at V and 6 bases at J, leaving 4 bases unmatched. CDR3 length equals 15 residues. Here the CDR3 reads CASSVKAGGPNEQFF. Here the CDR3 DNA reads TGTGCCAGCAGCGTAAAAGCGGGAGGGCCCAATGAGCAGTTCTTC.

The chain recombines TRBV19 with TRBJ2-3; the D gene is possibly TRBD2 (6 bases). V shed 4 bases and J shed 4 bases, with 15 bases lying between them. Germline CDR1 is LNHDA and CDR2 is SQIVND (reference sequence). CDR3 length equals 15 residues. The CDR3: CASSTRLGVADTQYF. The CDR3 DNA reads as TGTGCCAGTAGTACCCGACTAGGTGTCGCAGATACGCAGTATTTT. Full variable domain (rest looked up from reference TRBV19 and TRBJ2-3): DGGITQSPKYLFRKEGQNVTLSCEQNLNHDAMYWYRQDPGQGLRLIYYSQIVNDFQKGDIAEGYSVSREKKESFPLTVTSAQKNPTAFYLCASSTRLGVADTQYFGPGTRLTVL.

As to this clone: Other DNA variants within this sample encode the same CDR3. The chain uses TRBV5-8 and TRBJ2-7, with D possibly being TRBD1 (5 bases). Trimming took off 0 bases at V and 5 bases at J, with 18 bases between the two ends. CDR3 length: 16 amino acids. Per germline, CDR1 SGHTS and CDR2 YDEGEE. The CDR3 bases are TGTGCCAGCAGCTTGGTTCGTCCAGGGCTAAGAAACGAGCAGTACTTC. Translation: CASSLVRPGLRNEQYF.

The CDR3 DNA reads as TGTGCCAGCAGCCCGGGCCCAGGGAGCAATCAGCCCCAGCATTTT. Encoded protein: CASSPGPGSNQPQHF. This chain links TRBV7-6 with TRBJ1-5; possible D gene TRBD1, 5 bases. The V gene lost 5 bases and the J gene lost 1 base, with 12 bases spanning the gap. The CDR3 contains 15 residues. In germline, CDR1 is SGHVS, CDR2 FNYEAQ.

The rearrangement joins TRBV11-2 to TRBJ2-2, with 8 bases aligning to TRBD1. CDR3 length equals 16 residues. The J segment lost 6 bases and the V segment lost 6 bases, leaving 12 bases of the junction unmatched. Germline CDR1 and CDR2: SGHAT and FQNNGV. DNA of the CDR3: TGTGCCAGCAGTCCCGGGACAGGCAGAATAGCCGGGGAGCTGTTTTTT. As protein: CASSPGTGRIAGELFF.

J is TRBJ1-2 and V is TRBV30; maybe TRBD1 (5 bases). Per the germline V gene, CDR1 is GTSNPN and CDR2 is SVGIG (reference sequence). V lost 3 bases and J lost 8, with 13 bases in between. The CDR3 consists of 12 residues. DNA for the CDR3: TGTGCCTGGAGCGGGGGAGGCTACGGCTACACCTTC. Protein product: CAWSGGGYGYTF.

V gene TRBV18 combines with J gene TRBJ2-1; 13 bases are shared with TRBD2. Germline loops: CDR1 KGHSH, CDR2 LQKENI. The CDR3 sequence is 17 residues long. Trimming cost V 2 bases and J 6 bases; bases outside gene matches: 7. In DNA, the CDR3 is TGTGCCAGCTCACCAACCGGTACTAGCGGGGGGGGCAATGAGCAGTTCTTC. Its translation is CASSPTGTSGGGNEQFF. Full variable domain (missing parts from reference TRBV18 and TRBJ2-1): NAGVMQNPRHLVRRRGQEARLRCSPMKGHSHVYWYRQLPEEGLKFMVYLQKENIIDESGMPKERFSAEFPKEGPSILRIQQVVRGDSAAYFCASSPTGTSGGGNEQFFGPGTRLTVL.